These 20 T cell receptor beta chains originate from one sample sequenced in a study of cytomegalovirus exposure and HLA in healthy donors. The primer mix had 60 Vbeta and 13 Jbeta primers. Assay: immunoSEQ multiplex PCR; the TCRdb copy retains only in-frame clones and omits some. The repertoire consists of tens of thousands of clones, with over 75% occurring once and the leading ten covering about 9.6%. The specimen was PBMCs. All receptors come from a man between 35 and 55 years old in good health and CMV-seronegative.

This chain links TRBV19 with TRBJ2-3; the match to TRBD1 covers 11 bases. V shed 5 bases, J shed 7 bases, and the junction held 8 bases outside the gene matches. There are 15 residues in the CDR3. From germline, CDR1 is LNHDA and CDR2 SQIVND (reference sequence). CDR3 coding DNA: TGTGCCAGTAGTCTGGGACAGGGGGTTCGGAATACGCAGTATTTT. Amino acids: CASSLGQGVRNTQYF. The full variable domain, in which reference TRBV19 and TRBJ2-3 provide the parts outside the CDR3, is DGGITQSPKYLFRKEGQNVTLSCEQNLNHDAMYWYRQDPGQGLRLIYYSQIVNDFQKGDIAEGYSVSREKKESFPLTVTSAQKNPTAFYLCASSLGQGVRNTQYFGPGTRLTVL.

The rearrangement joins TRBV2 to TRBJ1-1; D possibly corresponds to TRBD1 (6 bases). The V gene's germline CDR1 is SNHLY and CDR2 FYNNEI. The CDR3 spans 13 residues. V was pared by 3 bases and J by 5 bases, with 10 bases between. DNA for the CDR3: TGTGCCAGCAGTGAGGGCAGGGGTACTGAAGCTTTCTTT. It codes for CASSEGRGTEAFF.

The chain has TRBV28 and TRBJ2-7, with TRBD2 matching 7 bases. After removal of 3 bases from V and 1 base from J, the junction contained 0 bases not matched to a gene. Germline lookup yields CDR1 MDHEN and CDR2 SYDVKM. The CDR3 consists of 13 residues. The CDR3 loop is CASSFGGSYEQYF. In DNA form, the CDR3 reads TGTGCCAGCAGTTTCGGGGGGTCCTACGAGCAGTACTTC.

The V and J genes are TRBV14 and TRBJ2-1, with 8 bases identical to TRBD2. Germline CDR1 is SGHDN and CDR2 is FVKESK. The V segment lost 8 bases and the J segment 6 bases; nucleotides outside the gene matches: 12. The CDR3 runs to 15 residues. Here the CDR3 DNA reads TGTGCCAGCTACACCCCCCGGGAGGGCCCCAATGAGCAGTTCTTC. Protein: CASYTPREGPNEQFF.

The CDR3 bases are TGCGCCAGCCTAAAGTCTGGGAGCAATGAGCAGTTCTTC. Encoded protein: CASLKSGSNEQFF. This chain connects TRBV10-2 to TRBJ2-1, with D perhaps TRBD2 (5 bases). From germline, CDR1 is WSHSY and CDR2 SAAADI. The germline V and J ends were trimmed by 8 bases and 6 bases, with 14 bases remaining between them. This CDR3 is built from 13 residues.

J is TRBJ1-3 and V is TRBV6-1; 9 bases match TRBD1. V lost 3 bases to trimming and J lost 3 bases; unmatched junction nucleotides: 6. Germline V gene lookup returns CDR1 MNHNS and CDR2 SASEGT. This CDR3 has 16 amino acids. The CDR3 loop is CASSDRLTGGGNTIYF. CDR3 nucleotide sequence: TGTGCCAGCAGTGACCGCCTGACAGGGGGTGGAAACACCATATATTTT.

The table lists this clone with a count of one. The chain employs TRBV28 and TRBJ1-1; D is ambiguous. The germline CDR1 and CDR2 sequences are MDHEN and SYDVKM. Deletions cut 2 bases from V and 1 base from J, with 17 bases between. The CDR3 is 17 residues long. CDR3 sequence reads: CASSLLPSRGRNTEAFF. In DNA form, the CDR3 reads TGTGCCAGCAGTTTACTCCCCAGCCGAGGGAGGAACACTGAAGCTTTCTTT.

V gene TRBV4-2 combines with J gene TRBJ2-7; TRBD2 matches at 11 bases. The trim removed 4 bases at V and 2 bases at J, leaving 10 bases unmatched. The CDR3 is 17 residues long. Germline CDR1 is LGHNA and CDR2 is YNFKEQ. The CDR3 loop is CASSPHALLAGAYEQYF. The DNA of the CDR3 is TGTGCCAGCAGCCCCCACGCTCTACTAGCGGGAGCCTACGAGCAGTACTTC.

V is TRBV19 and J is TRBJ2-3, with a tentative D call TRBD2 (5 bases). Germline assignment: CDR1 LNHDA and CDR2 SQIVND (reference sequence). Trimming removed 4 bases at V and 2 bases at J, with 13 bases between. This CDR3 comprises 15 residues. The CDR3 sequence is CASSTTRSNTDTQYF. CDR3 sequence (DNA): TGTGCCAGTAGTACCACTAGATCTAACACAGATACGCAGTATTTT.

This clone is a singleton in its sample. The chain links TRBV7-6 to TRBJ1-5; 7 bases are shared with TRBD1. The CDR3 has 16 amino acids. The ends lost 5 bases at V and 7 bases at J; junction bases unmatched: 14. Per the germline V gene, CDR1 is SGHVS and CDR2 is FNYEAQ. CDR3 sequence: CASSPDPGGIRQPQHF. DNA of the CDR3: TGTGCCAGCAGCCCAGATCCAGGGGGAATTCGCCAGCCCCAGCATTTT.

This clone was seen more than once but under ten times. The chain carries TRBV11-3 and TRBJ1-1; 7 bases map to TRBD1. J was trimmed by 1 base and V by 2 bases; bases with no gene match: 4. Germline loops: CDR1 SGHNT, CDR2 YENEEA. The CDR3 has 15 amino acids. CDR3 nucleotides: TGTGCCAGCAGCTTAACACAGGGGCCGAACACTGAAGCTTTCTTT. Protein sequence: CASSLTQGPNTEAFF.

The rearrangement joins TRBV5-1 to TRBJ2-7; a weak D match, TRBD2 (6 bases). Germline CDR1 reads SGHRS; CDR2 reads YFSETQ. The CDR3 is 16 residues long. With 0 bases removed from V and 3 bases from J, the gap between germline ends came to 16 bases. CDR3 in amino acids: CASSLAGTGVVYEQYF. The CDR3 region has the DNA TGCGCCAGCAGCTTGGCCGGGACGGGGGTAGTCTACGAGCAGTACTTC.

This sequence joins TRBV27 and TRBJ2-2; maybe TRBD1 (6 bases). The CDR3 contains 13 residues. Between the trimmed V and J ends, which lost 6 bases and 6 bases, there was a span of 11 bases. Germline lookup yields CDR1 MNHEY and CDR2 SMNVEV (reference sequence). CDR3 residues: CASRTQGSGELFF. The CDR3, as DNA: TGTGCCAGCAGAACACAGGGTTCCGGGGAGCTGTTTTTT.

This chain uses TRBV6-5 with TRBJ2-7; 10 positions match TRBD2. The ends lost 6 bases at V and 6 bases at J; junction bases unmatched: 8. This CDR3 region has 14 residues. The germline V gene encodes CDR1 MNHEY and CDR2 SVGAGI. CDR3 amino acids: CASSSLAGVGEQYF. The CDR3 nucleotides read TGTGCCAGCAGCTCCCTAGCGGGAGTGGGCGAGCAGTACTTC.

V and J are TRBV7-8 and TRBJ1-2; TRBD1 agrees at 7 bases. V lost 5 bases and J lost 4; bases outside the gene matches: 7. Germline CDR1 reads SGHVS; CDR2 reads FQNEAQ. The CDR3 length is 14 residues. The CDR3 region has the DNA TGTGCCAGCAGCCCGGGACAGCCCAGCTATGGCTACACCTTC. It encodes CASSPGQPSYGYTF.

This clone was recorded a few times. The chain combines TRBV29-1 with TRBJ1-1; perhaps TRBD1 as D (6 bases). CDR1 SQVTM and CDR2 ANQGSEA come from the germline V gene. CDR3 size: 13 residues. V was shortened by 5 bases and J by 0 bases, with 10 bases between the two germline ends. In DNA, the CDR3 is TGCAGCGTTCGGACAGATATGAACACTGAAGCTTTCTTT. Amino acids: CSVRTDMNTEAFF. Full variable domain (outside the CDR3, taken from reference TRBV29-1 and TRBJ1-1): SAVISQKPSRDICQRGTSLTIQCQVDSQVTMMFWYRQQPGQSLTLIATANQGSEATYESGFVIDKFPISRPNLTFSTLTVSNMSPEDSSIYLCSVRTDMNTEAFFGQGTRLTVV.

The V gene is TRBV27, the J gene TRBJ1-5; TRBD1 matches 7 bases. CDR3 size: 15 residues. Germline trimming cut 8 bases from V and 5 bases from J; bases unmatched to any gene: 12. CDR1 is MNHEY, CDR2 SMNVEV, per germline (reference sequence). The CDR3 region is CASGYRGQLDQPQHF. CDR3 DNA: TGTGCCAGCGGTTACAGGGGCCAACTTGATCAGCCCCAGCATTTT.

This clone was detected only once. The rearrangement links TRBV5-1 to TRBJ2-3, with TRBD2 matching over 9 bases. Germline V lookup: CDR1 SGHRS, CDR2 YFSETQ. Losses at the gene ends were 5 bases for V and 6 bases for J; bases not matched to a gene: 13. The CDR3 consists of 16 residues. CDR3 nucleotides: TGCGCCAGCAGGCCCCTGGGAGCGGGGGGTTCGGATACGCAGTATTTT. Its translation: CASRPLGAGGSDTQYF.

The chain uses TRBV28 and TRBJ1-1; possible D gene TRBD1, 5 bases. The CDR3 extends over 14 amino acids. Per germline, CDR1 MDHEN and CDR2 SYDVKM. Trimming left V 7 bases short and J 1 base short, with 13 bases between. CDR3 nucleotides: TGTGCCAGCACCCCTGGGGGGGAGAACACTGAAGCTTTCTTT. Translated: CASTPGGENTEAFF.

V gene TRBV15 combines with J gene TRBJ2-5; possible D gene TRBD1, 5 bases. The CDR3 has 13 residues. Trimming cost V 6 bases and J 2 bases, with 10 bases left between them. From germline, CDR1 is LNHNV and CDR2 YYDKDF (reference sequence). CDR3 DNA: TGTGCCACCAGGGTAGGGGAACAAGAGACCCAGTACTTC. Protein: CATRVGEQETQYF.